Below, one T cell receptor beta chain is given with its context. Its target is not known. Sequenced by immunoSEQ multiplex PCR; TCRdb stores in-frame clones only, minus some. The sample holds 95,000 to 150,000 clones; more than 85% are singletons and the top ten take over 8.5%. This record belongs to a study of T cell responses to AZD1222 COVID-19 vaccine. Overall study findings and caveats: Of the AZD1222 recipients, only 6 or 7 were seropositive at baseline. It should be noted that donors were predominantly white British and more often female, and clonal diversity was possibly underestimated. Spike was spanned by vaccine-associated CD4 TCRs, with dominance at 160-218 and 743-854.

The germline V gene has CDR1 SGHVS and CDR2 FNYEAQ. The CDR3 has 17 amino acids. V gave up 2 bases and J gave up 1 base; unmatched junction bases: 9. The clonotype originates from an adult in good health. This sample comprised peripheral blood, obtained on day 0 of MenACWY control vaccination. The chain carries TRBV7-6 and TRBJ1-2; 8 bases map to TRBD1. In nucleotides, the CDR3 is TGTGCCAGCAGCTTAAGTGCAGGGGGCGCTTATAACTATGGCTACACCTTC. Translating gives CASSLSAGGAYNYGYTF.